This TCR beta chain was identified in a study of shared clonotypes between healthy human individuals (dated by TCRdb to 2020 to 2021). Notes on the research overall: Three men and a couple of women, aged 18 to 49 years, made up the cohort. For each donor, CD4 naive and CD4 memory were each given three plates, CD8 naive was given two plates, and CD8 memory was given one plate. To estimate repertoire size and how much clonotype sharing occurs between individuals, the study deeply sequenced the blood TCR repertoires of several healthy adults. To increase sequencing depth and limit assay-specific biases, different laboratories used diverse techniques to prepare libraries and sequence TCR repertoires. Leukapheresis yielded between about 0.8 and 8.9 billion PBMCs per donor. What the authors observed across the whole study: Based on pairwise subsampling, the degree of clonotype sharing among donors was expected to be affected by sequencing depth. Sampling was restricted to blood, and TCR repertoires in tissue are likely to differ from TCR repertoires in blood. Compared with non-shared clonotypes, clonotypes shared by all four sorted-subset donors had higher generation probabilities. Larger estimated clonotype richness was generally found for naive subsets than for memory subsets. Rarefaction of sorted-subset datasets indicated incomplete sequencing despite the large sequencing depth. The small number of donors limited the genetic and exposure-history diversity represented. About 5% of naive CD4, 3.5% of naive CD8, 2.3% of memory CD4, and approximately 0.39% of memory CD8 clonotypes were shared across four donors.

For the CD8 naive samples, CD45RO-negative cells were positively selected for CCR7, yielding a CD45RA+CCR7+ population from which TemRA cells were excluded. The donors were healthy, HIV-negative adults who had no recently reported acute infections or vaccinations. All donors were Caucasian adults living in Nashville, Tennessee, USA. Blood was obtained by leukapheresis, after which PBMCs were separated by Ficoll-Histopaque density gradient centrifugation and cryopreserved in liquid nitrogen vapor phase. Analytical flow cytometry was used to check the purity and quantity of each magnetically sorted T cell population. From each sorted fraction, genomic DNA was isolated and quantified by UV absorbance on a Nanodrop 2000c. Note on this clone: Its specific antigen is unknown. The sample holds no much larger clone one base away, and base qualities are not on file.

TCR CDR3 regions were amplified from genomic DNA by multiplex PCR using the deep immunoSEQ assay. For each cell subset, the extracted genomic DNA was distributed evenly across all wells of several immunoSEQ 96-well plates, and each plate served as one replicate. For sorted subsets, 150 to 200 ng genomic DNA, equal to 25,000 to 35,000 T cell genomes, was loaded into each replicate PCR. Purified libraries were measured with a Qubit 3.0 fluorometer, size-checked on a Bioanalyzer 2100, and measured again with the KAPA Library Quantification kit. Every immunoSEQ 96-well plate was sequenced on a separate single-read 150-cycle Illumina NextSeq 550 flow cell. The authors processed their data as follows. The immunoSEQ output contained only junctional sequences without quality scores, so filtering could not match that applied to full-length reads. To assign V/J genes and CDR3, sequences were annotated against IMGT germline references using PyIR, a Python wrapper for IgBLAST v1.9. Any read was removed if the V/J assignment was weak (E-value above 1e-6), the CDR3 was missing, or the read contained stop codons, out-of-frame junctions, or ambiguous translated residues. A V3J clonotype was defined by an identical inferred V gene, J gene, and CDR3 amino acid sequence. Percentage overlap between repertoires was computed as shared unique clonotypes divided by the size of the smaller repertoire. Three approaches were used to assess repertoire richness: RTK rarefaction, the Chao1 estimator, and Recon v2.1 estimates of unobserved clonotypes. OLGA was used to compute generation probabilities for all TCRbeta clonotypes that the gDNA method yielded from a few donors. Drawn from immuneACCESS, this table holds only the in-frame rearrangements with V and J called that TCRdb kept. Clones are partly lost; checked studies trace under half to an unresolved V gene and leave the rest unexplained. V, J and clone size reflect that table, while D and trimming were determined from the DNA. A total of around 600,000 clones appear in this sample, 95% to 98% of them only once. The ten largest account for less than 0.35% of the sample.

The CDR3 has 18 amino acids, counting the end cysteine and phenylalanine. The entry retains the CDR3 DNA only, 54 bases that are in frame from base 1. V is cut back by 6 bases and J by 7 bases, with 20 bases in the junction unmatched. Via the germline V gene (reference sequence), CDR1 is SEHNR and CDR2 FQNEAQ. The V and J genes are TRBV7-9 and TRBJ2-1; 8 bases in between match TRBD1. The receptor was isolated from a man in his thirties or forties in good health. Sequencing was performed on naive CD8+ T cells sorted from blood. The cell subset or site label, read with the paper, signifies: CD45RA+CCR7+. The sequenced DNA: TGTGCCAGCAGTCAAACCCAACTTTACCGGGACAGGTCGAATGAGCAGTTCTTC. Its product reads: CASSQTQLYRDRSNEQFF. The entire variable domain, with the stretches around the CDR3 drawn from the reference TRBV7-9 and TRBJ2-1 proteins, is DTGVSQNPRHKITKRGQNVTFRCDPISEHNRLYWYRQTLGQGPEFLTYFQNEAQLEKSRLLSDRFSAERPKGSFSTLEIQRTEQGDSAMYLCASSQTQLYRDRSNEQFFGPGTRLTVL.